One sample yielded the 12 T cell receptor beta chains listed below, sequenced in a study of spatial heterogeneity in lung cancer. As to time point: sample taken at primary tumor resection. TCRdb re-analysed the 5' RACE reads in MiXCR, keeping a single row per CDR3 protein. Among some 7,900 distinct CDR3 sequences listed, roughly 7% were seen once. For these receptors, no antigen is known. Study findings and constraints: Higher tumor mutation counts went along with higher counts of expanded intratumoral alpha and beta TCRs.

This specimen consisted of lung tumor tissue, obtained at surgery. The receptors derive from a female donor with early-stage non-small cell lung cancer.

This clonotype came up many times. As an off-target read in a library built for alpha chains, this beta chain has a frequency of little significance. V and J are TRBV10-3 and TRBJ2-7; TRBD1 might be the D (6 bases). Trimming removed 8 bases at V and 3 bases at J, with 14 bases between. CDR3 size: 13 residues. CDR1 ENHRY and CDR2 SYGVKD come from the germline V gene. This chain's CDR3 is CAIWTEGDYEQYF. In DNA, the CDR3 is TGTGCCATCTGGACCGAGGGGGACTACGAGCAGTACTTC.

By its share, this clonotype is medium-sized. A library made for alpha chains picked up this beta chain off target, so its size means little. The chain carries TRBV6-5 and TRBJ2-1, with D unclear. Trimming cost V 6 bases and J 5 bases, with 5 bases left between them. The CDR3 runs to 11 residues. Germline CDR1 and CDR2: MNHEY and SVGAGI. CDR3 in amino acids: CASSLDNEQFF. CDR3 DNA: TGTGCCAGCAGCCTTGACAATGAGCAGTTCTTC.

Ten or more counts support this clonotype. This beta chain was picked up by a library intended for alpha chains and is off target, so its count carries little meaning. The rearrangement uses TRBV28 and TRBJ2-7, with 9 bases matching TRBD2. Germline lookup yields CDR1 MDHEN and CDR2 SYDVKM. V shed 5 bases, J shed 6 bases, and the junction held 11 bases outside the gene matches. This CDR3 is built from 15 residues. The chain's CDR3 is CASSLPAGGPSEQYF. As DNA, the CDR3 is TGTGCCAGCAGTCTTCCCGCGGGAGGGCCCTCCGAGCAGTACTTC.

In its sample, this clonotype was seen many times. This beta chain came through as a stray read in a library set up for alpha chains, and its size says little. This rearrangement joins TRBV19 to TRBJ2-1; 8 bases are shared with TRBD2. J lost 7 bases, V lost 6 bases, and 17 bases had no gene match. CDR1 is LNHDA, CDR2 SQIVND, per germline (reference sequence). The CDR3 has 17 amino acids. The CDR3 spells CASRWAGLAGPGNEQFF. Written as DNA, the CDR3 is TGTGCCAGTAGATGGGCGGGGTTAGCGGGACCTGGGAATGAGCAGTTCTTC.

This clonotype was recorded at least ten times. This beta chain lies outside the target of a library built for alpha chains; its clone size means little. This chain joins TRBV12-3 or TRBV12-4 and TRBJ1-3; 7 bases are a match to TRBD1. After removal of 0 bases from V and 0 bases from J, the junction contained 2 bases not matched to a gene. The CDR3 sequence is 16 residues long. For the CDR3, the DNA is TGTGCCAGCAGTTTAGCCTACAGGGGCTCTGGAAACACCATATATTTT. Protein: CASSLAYRGSGNTIYF.

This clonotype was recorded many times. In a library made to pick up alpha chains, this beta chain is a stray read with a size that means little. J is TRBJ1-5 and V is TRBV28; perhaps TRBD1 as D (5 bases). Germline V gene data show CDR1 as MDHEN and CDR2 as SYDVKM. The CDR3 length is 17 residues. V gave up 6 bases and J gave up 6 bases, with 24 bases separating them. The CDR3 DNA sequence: TGTGCCAGCAGACTCCGCCCACCAGGGATTCAGGGTCAGCCCCAGCATTTT. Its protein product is CASRLRPPGIQGQPQHF.

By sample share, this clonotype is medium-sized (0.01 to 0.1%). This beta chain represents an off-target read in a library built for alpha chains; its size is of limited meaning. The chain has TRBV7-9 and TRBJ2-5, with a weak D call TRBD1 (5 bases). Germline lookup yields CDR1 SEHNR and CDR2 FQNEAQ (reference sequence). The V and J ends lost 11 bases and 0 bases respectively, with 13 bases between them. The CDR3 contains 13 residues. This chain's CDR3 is CAGQPENQETQYF. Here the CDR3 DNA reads TGTGCCGGACAACCAGAGAACCAAGAGACCCAGTACTTC.

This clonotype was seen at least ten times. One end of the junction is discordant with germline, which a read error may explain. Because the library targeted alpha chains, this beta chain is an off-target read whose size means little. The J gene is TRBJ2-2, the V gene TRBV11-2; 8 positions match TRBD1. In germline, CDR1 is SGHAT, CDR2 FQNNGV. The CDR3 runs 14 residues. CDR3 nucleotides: TGTGCCGGCAGCTACGGGACAGGAGCCGGGGAGCTGTTTTTT. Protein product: CAGSYGTGAGELFF. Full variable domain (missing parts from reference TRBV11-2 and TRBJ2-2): EAGVAQSPRYKIIEKRQSVAFWCNPISGHATLYWYQQILGQGPKLLIQFQNNGVVDDSQLPKDRFSAERLKGVDSTLKIQPAKLEDSAVYLCAGSYGTGAGELFFGEGSRLTVL.

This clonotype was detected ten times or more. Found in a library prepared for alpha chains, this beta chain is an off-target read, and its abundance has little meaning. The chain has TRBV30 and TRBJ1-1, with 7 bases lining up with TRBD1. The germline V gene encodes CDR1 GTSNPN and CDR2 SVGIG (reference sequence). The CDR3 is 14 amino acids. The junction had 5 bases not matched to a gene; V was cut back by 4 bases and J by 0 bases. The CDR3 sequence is CAWKMDRLNTEAFF. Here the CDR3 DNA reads TGTGCCTGGAAAATGGACAGGTTGAACACTGAAGCTTTCTTT.

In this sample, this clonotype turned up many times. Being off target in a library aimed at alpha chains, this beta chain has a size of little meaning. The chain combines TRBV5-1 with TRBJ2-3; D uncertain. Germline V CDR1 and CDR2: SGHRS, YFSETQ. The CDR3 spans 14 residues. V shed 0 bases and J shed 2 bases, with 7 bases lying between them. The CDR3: CASSLGVTTDTQYF. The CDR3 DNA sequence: TGCGCCAGCAGCTTGGGCGTCACCACAGATACGCAGTATTTT.

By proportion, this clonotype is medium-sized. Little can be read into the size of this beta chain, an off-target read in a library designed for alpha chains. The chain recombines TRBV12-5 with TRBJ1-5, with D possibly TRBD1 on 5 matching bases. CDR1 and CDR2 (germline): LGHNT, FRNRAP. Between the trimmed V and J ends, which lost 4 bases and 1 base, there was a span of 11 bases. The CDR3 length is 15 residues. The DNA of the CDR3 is TGTGCTAGTGGTTCCGAATGGGGGAGCAATCAGCCCCAGCATTTT. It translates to CASGSEWGSNQPQHF. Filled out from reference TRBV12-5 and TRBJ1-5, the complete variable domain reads DARVTQTPRHKVTEMGQEVTMRCQPILGHNTVFWYRQTMMQGLELLAYFRNRAPLDDSGMPKDRFSAEMPDATLATLKIQPSEPRDSAVYFCASGSEWGSNQPQHFGDGTRLSIL.

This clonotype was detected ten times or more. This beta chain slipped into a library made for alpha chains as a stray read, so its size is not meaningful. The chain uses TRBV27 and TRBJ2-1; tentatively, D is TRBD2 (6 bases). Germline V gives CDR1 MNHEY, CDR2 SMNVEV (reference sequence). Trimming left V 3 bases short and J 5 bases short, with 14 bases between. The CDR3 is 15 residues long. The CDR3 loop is CASSFAGGTDNEQFF. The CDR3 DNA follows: TGTGCCAGCAGTTTCGCGGGCGGGACTGACAATGAGCAGTTCTTC.